Listed below are T cell receptor beta chains from one sample, sequenced in a study of cytomegalovirus exposure and HLA in healthy donors. The data were produced by immunoSEQ multiplex PCR, yet TCRdb's version contains in-frame clones alone and is incomplete. The sample carries more than 110,000 clones, 70% recorded once. The sample taken for sequencing was PBMCs. Receptor source: a woman aged 55-69 years in good health and CMV-seropositive. Both conserved end residues are part of each CDR3. D genes are given only for firm matches. The size field is filled for only some rows; it gives once, few, many or a size class.

CDR3 DNA: TGTGCCAGCAGTGGGACAGGGGGACGAATTGAAGCTCATGGAATCTACGAGCAGTACTTC; CDR3 protein: CASSGTGGRIEAHGIYEQYF; D gene: TRBD1; V gene: TRBV6-1; J gene: TRBJ2-7; clone size: -
CDR3 DNA: TGTGCCAGCAGCTTGACAAGGAACACCGGGGAGCTGTTTTTT; CDR3 protein: CASSLTRNTGELFF; D gene: -; V gene: TRBV11-3; J gene: TRBJ2-2; clone size: -
CDR3 DNA: TGTGCCAGCAGTGCCCGGGGACAGCCGAACACTGAAGCTTTCTTT; CDR3 protein: CASSARGQPNTEAFF; D gene: TRBD1; V gene: TRBV28; J gene: TRBJ1-1; clone size: -
CDR3 DNA: TGTGCCAGCAATAAGGACAGGGCCCATGGCTACACCTTC; CDR3 protein: CASNKDRAHGYTF; D gene: TRBD1; V gene: TRBV6-1; J gene: TRBJ1-2; clone size: -
CDR3 DNA: TGTGCCAGCAGCCAGGAGGTCCTAGCTTATGGCTACACCTTC; CDR3 protein: CASSQEVLAYGYTF; D gene: -; V gene: TRBV7-8; J gene: TRBJ1-2; clone size: -
CDR3 DNA: TGCAGCGCCTCCGGGACAGGGTTCTATGGCTACACCTTC; CDR3 protein: CSASGTGFYGYTF; D gene: TRBD1; V gene: TRBV29-1; J gene: TRBJ1-2; clone size: -
CDR3 DNA: TGTGCCAGCTCTATGGCGGCGGCGGGCGAGCAGTACTTC; CDR3 protein: CASSMAAAGEQYF; D gene: -; V gene: TRBV15; J gene: TRBJ2-7; clone size: few
CDR3 DNA: TGTGCCAGCAGTTCGGGACAGCCAAGCTCCTACGAGCAGTACTTC; CDR3 protein: CASSSGQPSSYEQYF; D gene: TRBD1; V gene: TRBV28; J gene: TRBJ2-7; clone size: -
CDR3 DNA: TGCGCCAGCAGCTCTCCCCGACAGACGAACACCGGGGAGCTGTTTTTT; CDR3 protein: CASSSPRQTNTGELFF; D gene: -; V gene: TRBV4-1; J gene: TRBJ2-2; clone size: few
CDR3 DNA: TGTGCCAGCAGCTCCGGGATTCCCAATGAGCAGTTCTTC; CDR3 protein: CASSSGIPNEQFF; D gene: -; V gene: TRBV7-3; J gene: TRBJ2-1; clone size: -
CDR3 DNA: TGTGCCAGCAGACTAGACAGGGACGAGCAGTACTTC; CDR3 protein: CASRLDRDEQYF; D gene: TRBD1; V gene: TRBV6-1; J gene: TRBJ2-7; clone size: once
CDR3 DNA: TGTGCCAGCTCACCCCGGGACACCCCTAATGAAAAACTGTTTTTT; CDR3 protein: CASSPRDTPNEKLFF; D gene: -; V gene: TRBV18; J gene: TRBJ1-4; clone size: -
CDR3 DNA: TGTGCCAGCAGTAGGGAGGGACAGGGAAACAATCAGCCCCAGCATTTT; CDR3 protein: CASSREGQGNNQPQHF; D gene: TRBD1; V gene: TRBV28; J gene: TRBJ1-5; clone size: -
CDR3 DNA: TGTGCCAGCAGCGTTAGGACAGAAAACACTGAAGCTTTCTTT; CDR3 protein: CASSVRTENTEAFF; D gene: -; V gene: TRBV11-2; J gene: TRBJ1-1; clone size: -
CDR3 DNA: TGTGCCAGCAGCTCAGGGACAGGGCTGAACACTGAAGCTTTCTTT; CDR3 protein: CASSSGTGLNTEAFF; D gene: TRBD1; V gene: TRBV5-4; J gene: TRBJ1-1; clone size: few
CDR3 DNA: TGCGCCAGCAGCCGCCCAGGGAACTATGGCTACACCTTC; CDR3 protein: CASSRPGNYGYTF; D gene: -; V gene: TRBV4-1; J gene: TRBJ1-2; clone size: -
CDR3 DNA: TGCGCCAGCAGCTTGGCGGCGGGAGGGGGCACTGAAGCTTTCTTT; CDR3 protein: CASSLAAGGGTEAFF; D gene: -; V gene: TRBV5-1; J gene: TRBJ1-1; clone size: -
CDR3 DNA: TGTGCCAGCAGCCGACAGGGGAACTACGAGCAGTACTTC; CDR3 protein: CASSRQGNYEQYF; D gene: TRBD1; V gene: TRBV6-5; J gene: TRBJ2-7; clone size: few
CDR3 DNA: TGTGCCAGCAGCTTGGGTGGGGCGGCTGGTGAAAAACTGTTTTTT; CDR3 protein: CASSLGGAAGEKLFF; D gene: -; V gene: TRBV5-6; J gene: TRBJ1-4; clone size: -
CDR3 DNA: TGTGCCAGCAGGAGGGACAGAGGGTCCCGCACAGATACGCAGTATTTT; CDR3 protein: CASRRDRGSRTDTQYF; D gene: TRBD1; V gene: TRBV2; J gene: TRBJ2-3; clone size: -
CDR3 DNA: TGTGCCAGCAGTTCCGGGACAGGCTACGAGCAGTACTTC; CDR3 protein: CASSSGTGYEQYF; D gene: TRBD1; V gene: TRBV6-5; J gene: TRBJ2-7; clone size: -
CDR3 DNA: TGTGCCTGGAGTGTCCTAGCGGGAGTGGGGAATGAGCAGTTCTTC; CDR3 protein: CAWSVLAGVGNEQFF; D gene: TRBD2; V gene: TRBV30; J gene: TRBJ2-1; clone size: -
CDR3 DNA: TGTGCCAGCAGCTTGGAAACTCAGGGTAATCAGCCCCAGCATTTT; CDR3 protein: CASSLETQGNQPQHF; D gene: -; V gene: TRBV5-6; J gene: TRBJ1-5; clone size: -
CDR3 DNA: TGTGCCATCAGTCCTAGTAGGACGGGAGAAGGGACCCAGTACTTC; CDR3 protein: CAISPSRTGEGTQYF; D gene: -; V gene: TRBV10-3; J gene: TRBJ2-5; clone size: -
CDR3 DNA: TGTGCCAGCAGACCAGGGACAGGGGGCTACGAGCAGTACTTC; CDR3 protein: CASRPGTGGYEQYF; D gene: TRBD1; V gene: TRBV6-5; J gene: TRBJ2-7; clone size: many
CDR3 DNA: TGTGCCAGCAGCCGGAGGACTAGCGGGAGGGAGACCCAGTACTTC; CDR3 protein: CASSRRTSGRETQYF; D gene: TRBD2; V gene: TRBV7-9; J gene: TRBJ2-5; clone size: once
CDR3 DNA: TGTGCCAGCAGCTCCCCCACAGCCTACGAGCAGTACTTC; CDR3 protein: CASSSPTAYEQYF; D gene: -; V gene: TRBV7-2; J gene: TRBJ2-7; clone size: -
CDR3 DNA: TGTGCCAGCAGCGCACCGGGACTAGCGGGAACTGAGCAGTTCTTC; CDR3 protein: CASSAPGLAGTEQFF; D gene: TRBD2; V gene: TRBV5-4; J gene: TRBJ2-1; clone size: -
CDR3 DNA: TGCGCCAGCAGCTACCTTCGTCCGGGGGCGGGGGGCGCTGAAGCTTTCTTT; CDR3 protein: CASSYLRPGAGGAEAFF; D gene: -; V gene: TRBV4-1; J gene: TRBJ1-1; clone size: -
CDR3 DNA: TGTGCCAGCAGTGAAGGTCAACTAGCGGGAGCGCTTCAAGAGACCCAGTACTTC; CDR3 protein: CASSEGQLAGALQETQYF; D gene: TRBD2; V gene: TRBV6-1; J gene: TRBJ2-5; clone size: -
CDR3 DNA: TGTGCCAGCAGCCTAGGCACAAGCACAGATACGCAGTATTTT; CDR3 protein: CASSLGTSTDTQYF; D gene: -; V gene: TRBV6-6; J gene: TRBJ2-3; clone size: -
CDR3 DNA: TGTGCCAGCAGTTTAGGGACAGGGAGCTCCTACGAGCAGTACTTC; CDR3 protein: CASSLGTGSSYEQYF; D gene: TRBD1; V gene: TRBV6-1; J gene: TRBJ2-7; clone size: -
CDR3 DNA: TGTGCCAGCAGCTTAGCCCTGAGGTTAGCGGGAGATCACGAGCAGTACTTC; CDR3 protein: CASSLALRLAGDHEQYF; D gene: TRBD2; V gene: TRBV5-5; J gene: TRBJ2-7; clone size: few
CDR3 DNA: TGTGCCTGGAGTGGACACACCAATTCACCCCTCCACTTT; CDR3 protein: CAWSGHTNSPLHF; D gene: -; V gene: TRBV30; J gene: TRBJ1-6; clone size: -
CDR3 DNA: TGCGTCAGCAGTGAAAAAAAGCGTCCTAGCTCCTACGAGCAGTACTTC; CDR3 protein: CVSSEKKRPSSYEQYF; D gene: -; V gene: TRBV10-1; J gene: TRBJ2-7; clone size: once